A selection of T cell receptor beta chains follows, all from one sample in a study of blood T cell repertoires in COVID-19. Data came from immunoSEQ multiplex PCR; TCRdb stores just in-frame clones and leaves some out. The sample lists 130,000 or so clones, 84% occurring once. The sequenced material came from peripheral blood. All receptors come from a human donor in a cohort sampled during active COVID-19. Both conserved end residues are part of each CDR3. D genes are given only for firm matches. A clone size is listed for some rows: how often the clone was seen (once, few, many), or a class if it is expanded.

d_gene | j_gene | v_gene | abundance | CDR3aa | CDR3nt
- | TRBJ1-5 | TRBV27 | - | CASSLEGRGGNQPQHF | TGTGCCAGCAGTTTAGAAGGCAGGGGTGGCAATCAGCCCCAGCATTTT
TRBD1 | TRBJ2-7 | TRBV7-2 | - | CASSRDRGSHEQYF | TGTGCCAGCAGCCGGGACAGGGGCTCCCACGAGCAGTACTTC
TRBD1 | TRBJ2-1 | TRBV5-6 | - | CASRLLTGVNEQFF | TGTGCCAGCAGATTATTAACAGGGGTGAATGAGCAGTTCTTC
- | TRBJ1-1 | TRBV7-9 | - | CASRFWSTEAFF | TGTGCCAGCAGGTTCTGGAGTACTGAAGCTTTCTTT
TRBD1 | TRBJ2-7 | TRBV5-5 | - | CASSITGAHEQYF | TGTGCCAGCAGCATCACAGGGGCCCACGAGCAGTACTTC
- | TRBJ2-2 | TRBV14 | - | CASSQVRGAGGELFF | TGTGCCAGCAGCCAAGTACGGGGGGCCGGCGGGGAGCTGTTTTTT
TRBD1 | TRBJ1-1 | TRBV4-1 | - | CASSQGTGEVNTEAFF | TGCGCCAGCAGCCAAGGGACAGGGGAGGTGAACACTGAAGCTTTCTTT
- | TRBJ1-2 | TRBV2 | - | CATITDNPYGYTF | TGTGCCACCATAACGGACAACCCCTATGGCTACACCTTC
TRBD1 | TRBJ1-1 | TRBV15 | - | CATSRGGTGMTEAFF | TGTGCCACCAGCAGAGGGGGGACAGGGATGACTGAAGCTTTCTTT
TRBD2 | TRBJ2-7 | TRBV9 | - | CASSVGPPGLASYEQYF | TGTGCCAGCAGCGTAGGTCCCCCGGGACTAGCATCCTACGAGCAGTACTTC
- | TRBJ1-2 | TRBV2 | - | CASSESLDYGYTF | TGTGCCAGCAGTGAAAGTCTAGACTATGGCTACACCTTC
- | TRBJ1-5 | TRBV6-1 | - | CASSERRGASQPQHF | TGTGCCAGCAGTGAAAGGCGGGGGGCCAGTCAGCCCCAGCATTTT
- | TRBJ2-2 | TRBV5-1 | - | CASSREKVELFF | TGCGCCAGCAGCCGGGAGAAAGTGGAGCTGTTTTTT
TRBD1 | TRBJ1-1 | TRBV6-1 | few | CASSESGGTGGAFF | TGTGCCAGCAGTGAGAGCGGGGGGACAGGGGGAGCTTTCTTT
TRBD1 | TRBJ2-7 | TRBV7-9 | - | CASSYSYRGLTYEQYF | TGTGCCAGCAGTTATAGCTACAGGGGGCTCACCTACGAGCAGTACTTC
- | TRBJ1-2 | TRBV6-1 | - | CASSEPENYGYTF | TGTGCCAGCAGTGAACCTGAGAACTATGGCTACACCTTC
TRBD1 | TRBJ1-2 | TRBV7-6 | - | CASSPETGGVYGYTF | TGTGCCAGCAGCCCGGAGACAGGGGGCGTCTATGGCTACACCTTC
- | TRBJ2-7 | TRBV11-3 | - | CASSLGQGGDEQYF | TGTGCCAGCAGCTTAGGCCAGGGTGGCGACGAGCAGTACTTC
- | TRBJ2-3 | TRBV6-5 | - | CASSFRDMGRDTQYF | TGTGCCAGCAGCTTCCGGGATATGGGCAGAGATACGCAGTATTTT
- | TRBJ1-4 | TRBV25-1 | - | CASSEVGAGEKLFF | TGTGCCAGCAGTGAGGTGGGGGCAGGGGAAAAACTGTTTTTT
TRBD1 | TRBJ1-2 | TRBV9 | - | CASSVEGTGVYGYTF | TGTGCCAGCAGCGTAGAGGGGACAGGGGTCTATGGCTACACCTTC
- | TRBJ2-7 | TRBV27 | - | CASSPWGVSSYEQYF | TGTGCCAGCAGTCCCTGGGGGGTGAGCTCCTACGAGCAGTACTTC
- | TRBJ1-3 | TRBV3-1/TRBV3-2 | - | CASSQTGRSGNTIYF | TGTGCCAGCAGCCAAACAGGACGGTCTGGAAACACCATATATTTT
- | TRBJ1-5 | TRBV23-1 | - | CASSPRRVGSNQPQHF | TGCGCCAGCAGTCCTAGGCGGGTCGGTAGCAATCAGCCCCAGCATTTT
TRBD1 | TRBJ1-1 | TRBV3-1/TRBV3-2 | - | CASSQPGGNTEAFF | TGTGCCAGCAGCCAACCAGGGGGCAACACTGAAGCTTTCTTT
TRBD1 | TRBJ1-1 | TRBV5-1 | - | CASSDSTGGYDTEAFF | TGCGCCAGCAGCGATTCTACAGGGGGCTACGACACTGAAGCTTTCTTT
- | TRBJ1-2 | TRBV19 | - | CASSRQDVRGYTF | TGTGCCAGTAGCCGCCAGGATGTCCGTGGCTACACCTTC
TRBD1 | TRBJ2-7 | TRBV5-5 | - | CASSLRDRGLGQYF | TGTGCCAGCAGCTTGAGGGACAGGGGGCTTGGGCAGTACTTC
- | TRBJ2-3 | TRBV13 | few | CASSLDGERGPDTQYF | TGTGCCAGCAGCTTAGATGGTGAGAGAGGGCCAGATACGCAGTATTTT
- | TRBJ2-7 | TRBV6-5 | - | CASTRSYEQYF | TGTGCCAGCACCAGATCCTACGAGCAGTACTTC
- | TRBJ2-2 | TRBV6-5 | few | CASSQDSSNTGELFF | TGTGCCAGCAGCCAGGACAGTTCGAACACCGGGGAGCTGTTTTTT
- | TRBJ1-4 | TRBV6-5 | once | CASSYHGVEDEKLFF | TGTGCCAGCAGTTACCACGGGGTGGAGGATGAAAAACTGTTTTTT
TRBD2 | TRBJ2-3 | TRBV15 | - | CATSRDKGGGRTQYF | TGTGCCACCAGCAGAGATAAGGGTGGCGGGAGAACGCAGTATTTT
TRBD1 | TRBJ2-5 | TRBV5-4 | - | CASSLQNRGPETQYF | TGTGCCAGCAGCTTACAAAACAGGGGGCCAGAGACCCAGTACTTC
TRBD1 | TRBJ2-7 | TRBV18 | - | CASSRDSSYEQYF | TGTGCCAGCTCACGGGACAGCAGCTACGAGCAGTACTTC
TRBD1 | TRBJ1-1 | TRBV4-1 | - | CASSPGQGRDTEAFF | TGCGCCAGCAGCCCAGGACAGGGGCGGGACACTGAAGCTTTCTTT
- | TRBJ2-6 | TRBV18 | - | CASSLTESSGANVLTF | TGTGCCAGCTCACTAACGGAGAGCTCTGGGGCCAACGTCCTGACTTTC
- | TRBJ1-2 | TRBV6-5 | - | CASSSLWVPAAYGYTF | TGTGCCAGCAGTTCTCTTTGGGTCCCGGCGGCCTATGGCTACACCTTC
- | TRBJ1-1 | TRBV5-1 | - | CASSRDSLREAFF | TGCGCCAGCAGCCGTGACAGCCTACGAGAGGCTTTCTTT
TRBD1 | TRBJ1-2 | TRBV5-5 | - | CASSLAGTGNYGYTF | TGTGCCAGCAGCTTGGCCGGGACAGGAAACTATGGCTACACCTTC
TRBD2 | TRBJ2-3 | TRBV12-5 | - | CAGPSGAITDTQYF | TGTGCTGGTCCTAGCGGGGCGATCACAGATACGCAGTATTTT
- | TRBJ1-1 | TRBV4-1 | - | CASSQEIRGGITEAFF | TGCGCCAGCAGCCAAGAGATTAGGGGCGGCATCACTGAAGCTTTCTTT
TRBD1 | TRBJ1-1 | TRBV7-8 | few | CASSQWAGGLSTEAFF | TGTGCCAGCAGCCAGTGGGCAGGGGGCTTGAGCACTGAAGCTTTCTTT
- | TRBJ2-3 | TRBV7-8 | - | CASSLELVDTQYF | TGTGCCAGCAGCTTGGAGTTGGTAGATACGCAGTATTTT
- | TRBJ2-4 | TRBV6-5 | - | CASRSDRTPGNIQYF | TGTGCCAGCAGATCCGACAGGACCCCGGGGAACATTCAGTACTTC
TRBD1 | TRBJ2-2 | TRBV4-1 | - | CASSQELYGGRTGGELFF | TGCGCCAGCAGCCAAGAGCTATATGGGGGCAGGACAGGCGGGGAGCTGTTTTTT
- | TRBJ2-5 | TRBV24-1 | - | CATSDSGVGETQYF | TGTGCCACCAGTGATTCAGGGGTGGGAGAGACCCAGTACTTC
- | TRBJ2-3 | TRBV5-5 | - | CASITGSGGPDTQYF | TGTGCCAGCATTACAGGCTCTGGGGGCCCAGATACGCAGTATTTT
- | TRBJ1-3 | TRBV9 | few | CASSVEGSGNTIYF | TGTGCCAGCAGCGTAGAGGGGTCCGGAAACACCATATATTTT
TRBD1 | TRBJ2-7 | TRBV5-1 | - | CASSPNIPGQGLYEQYF | TGCGCCAGCAGCCCCAATATTCCGGGACAGGGTTTGTACGAGCAGTACTTC
- | TRBJ2-5 | TRBV24-1 | - | CATSGGDSQETQYF | TGTGCCACCAGCGGAGGGGACTCACAAGAGACCCAGTACTTC
- | TRBJ1-3 | TRBV19 | - | CASITGASGNTIYF | TGTGCCAGTATAACAGGCGCCTCTGGAAACACCATATATTTT
TRBD2 | TRBJ2-2 | TRBV5-5 | - | CASSRGGPLVRTGELFF | TGTGCCAGCAGTCGCGGGGGGCCCTTGGTTCGAACCGGGGAGCTGTTTTTT
TRBD1 | TRBJ1-4 | TRBV18 | - | CASSPRWQGALGNEKLFF | TGTGCCAGCTCACCACGGTGGCAGGGGGCGCTCGGTAATGAAAAACTGTTTTTT
TRBD2 | TRBJ2-1 | TRBV5-1 | - | CASSLVASGVYNEQFF | TGCGCCAGCAGCTTGGTGGCTAGCGGGGTATACAATGAGCAGTTCTTC